A selection of T cell receptor beta chains follows, all from one sample in a study of T cell responses to AZD1222 COVID-19 vaccine. Libraries were prepared by immunoSEQ multiplex PCR; TCRdb keeps only in-frame clonotypes and omits some of them. The sample records approximately 160,000 clones, 90% being singletons. The sample consisted of peripheral blood, taken on day 0 of AZD1222 vaccination. These receptors originate from an adult in good health. The CDR3 runs from the conserved cysteine through the conserved F or W. The order of the fields is V gene, clone size, J gene, D gene, CDR3 DNA, CDR3 protein. D genes are given only for firm matches. Size is omitted from some rows. Given values are once, few, many or a class for expanded clones.

TRBV18,.,TRBJ2-2,.,TGTGCCAGCTCACCATACCCCGGGGAGCTGTTTTTT,CASSPYPGELFF
TRBV5-5,.,TRBJ1-5,.,TGTGCCAGCAGGGGGAGTTGGAATGGCAATCAGCCCCAGCATTTT,CASRGSWNGNQPQHF
TRBV5-6,.,TRBJ1-5,.,TGTGCCAGCAGCTTGGGCGGGGGCAATCAGCCCCAGCATTTT,CASSLGGGNQPQHF
TRBV5-6,.,TRBJ2-3,.,TGTGCCAGCAGCTTGGCACCGGGGGCCACAGATACGCAGTATTTT,CASSLAPGATDTQYF
TRBV6-5,once,TRBJ2-1,TRBD1,TGTGCCAGCAGTTACGACGTGACAGGGGGCATCAATGAGCAGTTCTTC,CASSYDVTGGINEQFF
TRBV5-6,.,TRBJ2-7,.,TGTGCCAGCAGCTTGCTAGGGAGTTCCTACGAGCAGTACTTC,CASSLLGSSYEQYF
TRBV7-8,.,TRBJ1-4,TRBD1,TGTGCCAGCAGCCTAGACAGGGGGAGAAATGAAAAACTGTTTTTT,CASSLDRGRNEKLFF
TRBV5-1,.,TRBJ2-5,TRBD1,TGCGCCAGCCGACAGGGTGGGGGAGAGACCCAGTACTTC,CASRQGGGETQYF
TRBV15,.,TRBJ2-1,TRBD2,TGTGCCACCAGCAGACGAAACGGGGGGGCTATCTACAATGAGCAGTTCTTC,CATSRRNGGAIYNEQFF
TRBV19,.,TRBJ2-1,.,TGTGCCAGTAGTATAGGGACTAGGGGGTACAATGAGCAGTTCTTC,CASSIGTRGYNEQFF
TRBV27,.,TRBJ1-1,.,TGTGCCAGCAGACCTCAGGGGTACACTGAAGCTTTCTTT,CASRPQGYTEAFF
TRBV7-3,.,TRBJ2-5,.,TGTGCCAGCAGCCGACGCGGGGGCCTCCGAGAGACCCAGTACTTC,CASSRRGGLRETQYF
TRBV5-1,once,TRBJ1-1,TRBD1,TGCGCCAGCAGCGGACGGACAGGTGAGAACACTGAAGCTTTCTTT,CASSGRTGENTEAFF
TRBV5-1,few,TRBJ1-2,.,TGCGCCAGCAGCTCTCAGGAGGACGAGGGCTACACCTTC,CASSSQEDEGYTF
TRBV9,.,TRBJ1-2,TRBD1,TGTGCCAGCAGACCTAGGGGGCTCCCCCTTTTTAGTTATGGCTACACCTTC,CASRPRGLPLFSYGYTF
TRBV9,.,TRBJ2-3,TRBD1,TGTGCCAGCAGCGTAGCCCCAAGGGGGCGCAAAACAGATACGCAGTATTTT,CASSVAPRGRKTDTQYF
TRBV3-1/TRBV3-2,.,TRBJ1-2,.,TGTGCCAGCAGCCAAGAAAGCCACTCCGGGTACACCTTC,CASSQESHSGYTF
TRBV9,.,TRBJ2-7,.,TGTGCCAGCAGCGCCCTATTTGGTACGGGCGAGCAGTACTTC,CASSALFGTGEQYF
TRBV5-4,.,TRBJ1-2,TRBD1,TGTGCCAGCAGCGCCGAAGGGCAGGGGGCCGTAGGCGGCTACACCTTC,CASSAEGQGAVGGYTF
TRBV11-3,.,TRBJ2-6,.,TGTGCCAGCAGCTTGGGGGGCAGTGGGGCCAACGTCCTGACTTTC,CASSLGGSGANVLTF
TRBV29-1,.,TRBJ2-7,TRBD2,TGCAGCGTATGGACTAGCGGCGCCTACGAGCAGTACTTC,CSVWTSGAYEQYF
TRBV6-5,.,TRBJ1-4,TRBD1,TGTGCCAGCAGTTACTCCGGACAGGCTCGTGGGGAAAAACTGTTTTTT,CASSYSGQARGEKLFF
TRBV18,once,TRBJ2-1,TRBD1,TGTGCCAGCTCACCGACCAGACAGGGGGGCAATGAGCAGTTCTTC,CASSPTRQGGNEQFF
TRBV3-1/TRBV3-2,once,TRBJ2-2,.,TGTGCCAGCAGCCGGGTCGGTAGCACCGGGGAGCTGTTTTTT,CASSRVGSTGELFF
TRBV2,.,TRBJ1-5,.,TGTGCCAGCAGTGGAGGGGGAAGGGGAGTCAATCAGCCCCAGCATTTT,CASSGGGRGVNQPQHF
TRBV15,.,TRBJ2-5,TRBD2,TGTGCCACCAGCAGGTGGACTAGCGGGGGCCTCCAAGAGACCCAGTACTTC,CATSRWTSGGLQETQYF
TRBV27,.,TRBJ2-3,.,TGTGCCAGCAGTTTATACAGGCGACAGGCCACAGATACGCAGTATTTT,CASSLYRRQATDTQYF
TRBV5-1,.,TRBJ2-2,TRBD1,TGCGCCAGCAGCTTGGGGGACAGCTCAGTGACCGGGGAGCTGTTTTTT,CASSLGDSSVTGELFF
TRBV7-6,.,TRBJ2-7,TRBD2,TGTGCCAGCACCCTGGGGGGGGACTCCTACGAGCAGTACTTC,CASTLGGDSYEQYF
TRBV4-1,.,TRBJ2-7,.,TGCGCCAGCAGCCAAGATATCGGGACCTTCTACGAGCAGTACTTC,CASSQDIGTFYEQYF
TRBV9,.,TRBJ2-3,.,TGTGCCAGCAGCCCAAGACTACAGGGATTCACAGATACGCAGTATTTT,CASSPRLQGFTDTQYF
TRBV19,.,TRBJ2-4,TRBD1,TGTGCCAGTAGTATTGGGACAGTCGACCCTCACAAAAACATTCAGTACTTC,CASSIGTVDPHKNIQYF
TRBV19,.,TRBJ1-1,.,TGTGCCAGTAGTACGACAGGTGGGAACACTGAAGCTTTCTTT,CASSTTGGNTEAFF
TRBV11-2,.,TRBJ1-2,.,TGTGCCAGCAGCTTAGATGGGAGGGACTATGGCTACACCTTC,CASSLDGRDYGYTF
TRBV2,.,TRBJ1-2,.,TGTGCCAGCAGTGGCGGGAGTGGGGAAGGTAGCGGCTACACCTTC,CASSGGSGEGSGYTF
TRBV6-6,.,TRBJ1-1,TRBD1,TGTGCCAGCAGTTACGGGGACAGGACCGAAGCTTTCTTT,CASSYGDRTEAFF
TRBV2,few,TRBJ1-2,TRBD1,TGTGCCAGCAGCGCGGCCGGGACAGGCATAAACTATGGCTACACCTTC,CASSAAGTGINYGYTF
TRBV12-5,.,TRBJ1-4,TRBD1,TGTGCTAGTGGTTTGGGGACAGGGGGCGCCGGGAATGAAAAACTGTTTTTT,CASGLGTGGAGNEKLFF
TRBV7-2,.,TRBJ1-1,.,TGTGCCAGCAGCTTAGTCGGTAGTAACACTGAAGCTTTCTTT,CASSLVGSNTEAFF
TRBV19,.,TRBJ1-2,TRBD1,TGTGCCAGTAGTGGAGGACAGGAGCCCTATGGCTACACCTTC,CASSGGQEPYGYTF
TRBV2,.,TRBJ1-4,.,TGTGCCAGCAGTGAACTCGTTTTGGGGGGCTCAGGAGAAAAACTGTTTTTT,CASSELVLGGSGEKLFF
TRBV7-9,.,TRBJ2-5,.,TGTGCCAGCAGACCCCGCGAGACCTTCCAAGAGACCCAGTACTTC,CASRPRETFQETQYF
TRBV5-6,.,TRBJ1-1,.,TGTGCCAGCAGCTTGGCCGCGCTCTCGGGGGCTTTCTTT,CASSLAALSGAFF
TRBV19,.,TRBJ1-6,TRBD1,TGTGCCAGTAGTATGGTTCCCCTAACGACAGGGGGCTTTTATAATTCACCCCTCCACTTT,CASSMVPLTTGGFYNSPLHF